A selection of T cell receptor beta chains follows, all from one sample in a study of blood T cells in healthy people across ages. Each CDR3 protein gets one entry after TCRdb re-called the 5' RACE reads with MiXCR. The sample contains around 500,000 distinct CDR3 sequences, 27% of which appear only once. These data also formed part of another study, on T cells of mothers and their children.

Sample: blood. The receptors were sampled from a boy between 2 and 10 years old in good health. CDR3s include the opening cysteine and the closing phenylalanine or tryptophan.

j_call: TRBJ2-2
cdr3_length: 12
v_call: TRBV12-3/TRBV12-4
cdr3_aa: CASRRETGELFF

j_call: TRBJ2-1
cdr3_length: 11
v_call: TRBV29-1
cdr3_aa: CSVGVWDEQFF

j_call: TRBJ2-5
cdr3_length: 15
v_call: TRBV7-9
cdr3_aa: CASSLEAGGQETQYF

j_call: TRBJ2-7
cdr3_length: 16
v_call: TRBV12-3/TRBV12-4
cdr3_aa: CASSLAGTGEVYEQYF

j_call: TRBJ1-4
cdr3_length: 14
v_call: TRBV7-2
cdr3_aa: CASSPDRVREKLFF

j_call: TRBJ1-2
cdr3_length: 14
v_call: TRBV11-3
cdr3_aa: CASSLTDRGEGYTF

j_call: TRBJ2-4
cdr3_length: 15
v_call: TRBV7-9
cdr3_aa: CASTFVSGSSGIQYF

j_call: TRBJ1-1
cdr3_length: 13
v_call: TRBV11-2
cdr3_aa: CASSPTGYTEAFF

j_call: TRBJ2-7
cdr3_length: 15
v_call: TRBV5-1
cdr3_aa: CASSFRDSRIEEQYF

j_call: TRBJ1-3
cdr3_length: 17
v_call: TRBV14
cdr3_aa: CASSQDLLERGRNTIYF

j_call: TRBJ2-7
cdr3_length: 14
v_call: TRBV6-2/TRBV6-3
cdr3_aa: CASRVASANYEQYF

j_call: TRBJ1-1
cdr3_length: 15
v_call: TRBV19
cdr3_aa: CASSDRTGFDTEAFF

j_call: TRBJ2-7
cdr3_length: 14
v_call: TRBV20-1
cdr3_aa: CSARDPGQGIEQYF

j_call: TRBJ1-1
cdr3_length: 16
v_call: TRBV7-2
cdr3_aa: CASSLIGQIMNTEAFF

j_call: TRBJ1-2
cdr3_length: 14
v_call: TRBV9
cdr3_aa: CASSVAGGGYGYTF

j_call: TRBJ2-5
cdr3_length: 13
v_call: TRBV12-3/TRBV12-4
cdr3_aa: CASAPGRGETQYF

j_call: TRBJ1-4
cdr3_length: 14
v_call: TRBV3-1
cdr3_aa: CASSDRDVDEKLFF

j_call: TRBJ2-1
cdr3_length: 16
v_call: TRBV4-1
cdr3_aa: CASSHTPRPPYNEQFF

j_call: TRBJ1-5
cdr3_length: 15
v_call: TRBV10-3
cdr3_aa: CAIRDGDSSNQPQHF

j_call: TRBJ1-1
cdr3_length: 13
v_call: TRBV12-3/TRBV12-4
cdr3_aa: CASSTSFQGEAFF

j_call: TRBJ2-5
cdr3_length: 13
v_call: TRBV5-1
cdr3_aa: CASRRRSGETQYF

j_call: TRBJ1-3
cdr3_length: 15
v_call: TRBV7-9
cdr3_aa: CASSHSGTGGNTIYF

j_call: TRBJ1-1
cdr3_length: 14
v_call: TRBV12-3/TRBV12-4
cdr3_aa: CASSLQGGVTEAFF

j_call: TRBJ2-7
cdr3_length: 15
v_call: TRBV27
cdr3_aa: CASSPLPTPSYEQYF

j_call: .
cdr3_length: 14
v_call: TRBV20-1
cdr3_aa: CSARAPLLSYEQYF

j_call: TRBJ2-1
cdr3_length: 17
v_call: TRBV27
cdr3_aa: CASSLFRTSGGRNEQFF

j_call: TRBJ2-5
cdr3_length: 14
v_call: TRBV20-1
cdr3_aa: CSARGLAGVETQYF

j_call: TRBJ1-5
cdr3_length: 15
v_call: TRBV30
cdr3_aa: CAWSVRPGSNQPQHF

j_call: TRBJ1-4
cdr3_length: 16
v_call: TRBV25-1
cdr3_aa: CASSESPAGENEKLFF

j_call: TRBJ2-7
cdr3_length: 14
v_call: TRBV27
cdr3_aa: CASSLSHPIYEQYF

j_call: TRBJ2-2
cdr3_length: 14
v_call: TRBV25-1
cdr3_aa: CASSKTGYAGELFF

j_call: TRBJ2-5
cdr3_length: 14
v_call: TRBV12-3/TRBV12-4
cdr3_aa: CASSRGLAGLAQYF

j_call: TRBJ1-5
cdr3_length: 15
v_call: TRBV7-2
cdr3_aa: CASSLTGIIGQPQHF

j_call: TRBJ2-1
cdr3_length: 18
v_call: TRBV3-1
cdr3_aa: CASSQVRLSGSSYNEQFF

j_call: TRBJ1-2
cdr3_length: 13
v_call: TRBV10-2
cdr3_aa: CASTPRGDYGYTF

j_call: TRBJ2-3
cdr3_length: 12
v_call: TRBV7-2
cdr3_aa: CASSASTDTQYF

j_call: TRBJ2-3
cdr3_length: 11
v_call: TRBV20-1
cdr3_aa: CSATEEDTQYF

j_call: TRBJ2-1
cdr3_length: 15
v_call: TRBV7-9
cdr3_aa: CASSGRRSSYNEQFF

j_call: TRBJ2-1
cdr3_length: 15
v_call: TRBV12-3/TRBV12-4
cdr3_aa: CASTHRVAGMDEQFF

j_call: TRBJ1-1
cdr3_length: 13
v_call: TRBV6-1
cdr3_aa: CASSDGYPSEAFF

j_call: TRBJ2-2
cdr3_length: 16
v_call: TRBV27
cdr3_aa: CASSLQAGWNTGELFF

j_call: .
cdr3_length: 15
v_call: TRBV3-1
cdr3_aa: CASSQALAGGYEQYF

j_call: TRBJ2-7
cdr3_length: 13
v_call: TRBV6-2/TRBV6-3
cdr3_aa: CASSYSTLYEQYF

j_call: TRBJ2-3
cdr3_length: 14
v_call: TRBV2
cdr3_aa: CASSGLANPPTQYF

j_call: TRBJ2-7
cdr3_length: 14
v_call: TRBV18
cdr3_aa: CASSPGTDHYEQYF

j_call: TRBJ1-3
cdr3_length: 15
v_call: TRBV12-3/TRBV12-4
cdr3_aa: CASSGTAYQGNTIYF

j_call: TRBJ1-4
cdr3_length: 19
v_call: TRBV21-1
cdr3_aa: CASSPIRHRGASTNEKLFF

j_call: TRBJ2-3
cdr3_length: 12
v_call: TRBV7-9
cdr3_aa: CASRSGSDTQYF

j_call: TRBJ2-5
cdr3_length: 16
v_call: TRBV6-5
cdr3_aa: CASSHRPGQGRETQYF

j_call: TRBJ2-7
cdr3_length: 16
v_call: TRBV9
cdr3_aa: CASVHAVSGSGSEQYF

j_call: TRBJ2-5
cdr3_length: 15
v_call: TRBV4-2
cdr3_aa: CASSQEGLREETQYF